The present T cell receptor (beta chain) was sequenced within a study of blood T cell repertoires in COVID-19. In the study overall: The origin of the acute and convalescent COVID-19 samples was the United States, Italy and Spain.

Germline CDR1 is SGHAT and CDR2 is FQNNGV. Trimming at V came to 5 bases and at J to 5 bases, leaving 18 bases not matched to a gene. The CDR3 extends over 19 amino acids. All enrollees were about 18 to 89 years old and from roughly 22 US areas. Participant reports of clinical history set cohort assignment. Recovered participants had two consecutive negative NP/OP PCR tests, healthcare professional clearance, or symptom resolution. Assay: immunoSEQ multiplex PCR; the TCRdb copy retains only in-frame clones and omits some. Of 400,000 or so clones in the sample, 75% to 90% were seen once. This chain joins TRBV11-2 and TRBJ2-3, with TRBD2 identical over 11 bases. Sequenced: PBMCs or T cells enriched from blood (not recorded which). The clonotype comes from a man aged 30 to 45 who had recovered from COVID-19. The CDR3 sequence is CASSPWGGLLAGDKDTQYF. Written as DNA, the CDR3 is TGTGCCAGCAGCCCCTGGGGGGGCTTACTAGCGGGAGATAAAGATACGCAGTATTTT.